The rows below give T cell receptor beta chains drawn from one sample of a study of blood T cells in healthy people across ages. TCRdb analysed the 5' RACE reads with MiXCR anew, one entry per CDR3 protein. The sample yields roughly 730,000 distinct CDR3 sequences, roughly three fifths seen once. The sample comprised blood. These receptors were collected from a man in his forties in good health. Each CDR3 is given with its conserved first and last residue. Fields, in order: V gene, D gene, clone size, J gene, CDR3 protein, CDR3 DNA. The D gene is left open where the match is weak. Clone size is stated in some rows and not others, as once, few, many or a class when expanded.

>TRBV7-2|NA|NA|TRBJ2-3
CASSLEIGRDPDTQYF
TGTGCCAGCAGCTTAGAGATAGGGCGGGACCCAGATACGCAGTATTTT
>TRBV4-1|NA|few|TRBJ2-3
CASTLRGGTDTQYF
TGCGCCAGCACCTTAAGGGGCGGGACAGATACGCAGTATTTT
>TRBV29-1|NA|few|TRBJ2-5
CSVQGGEGRYRETQYF
TGCAGCGTTCAAGGGGGGGAGGGAAGGTATCGGGAGACCCAGTACTTC
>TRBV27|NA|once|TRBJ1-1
CASSLAKNTEAFF
TGTGCCAGCAGTTTAGCGAAGAACACTGAAGCTTTCTTT
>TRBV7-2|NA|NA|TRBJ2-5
CASSDRAAVGYNEQYF
TGTGCCAGCAGCGACCGGGCCGCGGTTGGGTACAATGAGCAGTACTTC
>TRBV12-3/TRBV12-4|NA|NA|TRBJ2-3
CASSFAGSVSDTQYF
TGTGCCAGCAGTTTCGCGGGGAGTGTGTCAGATACGCAGTATTTT
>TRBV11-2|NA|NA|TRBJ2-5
CASSYDSTHQETQYF
TGTGCCAGCAGCTATGACAGCACCCACCAAGAGACCCAGTACTTC
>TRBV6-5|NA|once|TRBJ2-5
CASSYLDGLGEQYF
TGTGCCAGCAGTTACCTCGATGGACTCGGAGAGCAGTACTTC
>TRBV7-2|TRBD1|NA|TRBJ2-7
CASSRGQGAAIEQYF
TGTGCCAGCAGCCGAGGACAGGGGGCGGCCATCGAGCAGTACTTC
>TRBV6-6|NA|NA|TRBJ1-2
CASSSVRAGYTF
TGTGCCAGCAGTTCGGTCAGGGCAGGCTACACCTTC
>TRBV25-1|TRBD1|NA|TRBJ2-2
CASSAGTGMNTGELFF
TGTGCCAGCAGTGCCGGGACAGGGATGAACACCGGGGAGCTGTTTTTT
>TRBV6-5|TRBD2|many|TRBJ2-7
CASSLGASGPYEQYF
TGTGCCAGCAGCCTCGGGGCTAGCGGACCCTACGAGCAGTACTTC
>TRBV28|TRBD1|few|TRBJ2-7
CAWGTGVGEQYF
TGTGCGTGGGGAACAGGGGTAGGCGAGCAGTACTTC
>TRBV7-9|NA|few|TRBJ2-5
CASSLFAQGLRETQYF
TGTGCCAGCAGCTTATTTGCACAGGGATTACGAGAGACCCAGTACTTC
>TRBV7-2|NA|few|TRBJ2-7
CASSFAGNSGVYEQYF
TGTGCCAGCAGCTTCGCCGGGAACAGTGGCGTCTACGAGCAGTACTTC
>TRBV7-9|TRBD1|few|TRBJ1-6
CASSFDNKRDSKVPLHF
TGTGCCAGCAGCTTCGATAATAAGCGGGACAGCAAAGTACCCCTCCACTTT
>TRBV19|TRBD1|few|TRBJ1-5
CASSKDSGGRPQHF
TGTGCCAGTAGTAAGGATTCAGGGGGCAGGCCCCAGCATTTT
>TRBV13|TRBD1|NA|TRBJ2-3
CASNSVGQGKSDTQYF
TGTGCCAGCAACTCTGTGGGACAGGGGAAGTCAGATACGCAGTATTTT
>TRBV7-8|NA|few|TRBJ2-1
CASSSRLDPYNEQFF
TGTGCCAGCAGCTCCCGACTAGACCCCTACAATGAGCAGTTCTTC
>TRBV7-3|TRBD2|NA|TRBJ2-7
CASSPTGRETYEQYF
TGTGCCAGCAGCCCAACTGGGAGGGAAACCTACGAGCAGTACTTC
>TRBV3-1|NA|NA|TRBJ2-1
CASSHRVSGQFF
TGTGCCAGCAGCCACAGGGTTTCTGGGCAGTTCTTC
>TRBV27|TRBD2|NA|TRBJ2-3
CASSGSGGGTDTQYF
TGTGCCAGCAGTGGCAGCGGGGGGGGAACAGATACGCAGTATTTT